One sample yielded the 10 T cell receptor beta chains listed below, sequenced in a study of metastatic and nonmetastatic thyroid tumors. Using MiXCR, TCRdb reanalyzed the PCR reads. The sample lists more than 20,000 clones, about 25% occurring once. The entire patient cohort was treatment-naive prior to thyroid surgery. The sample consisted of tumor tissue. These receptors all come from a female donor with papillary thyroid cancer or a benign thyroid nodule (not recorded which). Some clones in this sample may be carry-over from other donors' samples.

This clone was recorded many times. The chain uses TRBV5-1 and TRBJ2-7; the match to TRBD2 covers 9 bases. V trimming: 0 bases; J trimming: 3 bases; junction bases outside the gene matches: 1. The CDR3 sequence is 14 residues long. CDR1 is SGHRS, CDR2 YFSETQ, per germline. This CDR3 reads CASSLEAGGYEQYF. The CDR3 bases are TGCGCCAGCAGCTTGGAAGCGGGGGGCTACGAGCAGTACTTC.

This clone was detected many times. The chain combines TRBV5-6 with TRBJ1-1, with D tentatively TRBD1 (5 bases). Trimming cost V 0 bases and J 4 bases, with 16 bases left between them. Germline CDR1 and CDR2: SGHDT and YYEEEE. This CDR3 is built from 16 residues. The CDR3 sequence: CASSLVGRERGTEAFF. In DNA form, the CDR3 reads TGTGCCAGCAGCTTGGTCGGTAGGGAGAGGGGCACTGAAGCTTTCTTT.

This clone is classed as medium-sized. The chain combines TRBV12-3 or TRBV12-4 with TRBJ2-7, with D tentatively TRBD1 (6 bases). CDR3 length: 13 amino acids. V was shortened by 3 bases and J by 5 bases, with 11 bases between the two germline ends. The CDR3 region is CASSFARGDEQYF. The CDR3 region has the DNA TGTGCCAGCAGTTTCGCCAGGGGCGACGAGCAGTACTTC.

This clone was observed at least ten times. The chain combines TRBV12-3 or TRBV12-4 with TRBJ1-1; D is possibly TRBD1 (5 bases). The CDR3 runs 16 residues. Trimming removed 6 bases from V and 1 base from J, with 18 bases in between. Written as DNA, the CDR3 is TGTGCCAGCAGAGGGATTGATGGGGCCTCGAACACTGAAGCTTTCTTT. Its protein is CASRGIDGASNTEAFF.

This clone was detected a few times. The CDR3 loop is CASSIGTGAGYTF. CDR3 in DNA: TGTGCCAGTAGTATAGGAACAGGAGCTGGCTACACCTTC. V usage is TRBV19 and J usage is TRBJ1-2; possible D gene TRBD1, 5 bases. The ends were cut back, 1 base at V and 7 bases at J, with 10 bases in the middle. CDR1 is LNHDA, CDR2 SQIVND, per germline (reference sequence). The CDR3 consists of 13 residues.

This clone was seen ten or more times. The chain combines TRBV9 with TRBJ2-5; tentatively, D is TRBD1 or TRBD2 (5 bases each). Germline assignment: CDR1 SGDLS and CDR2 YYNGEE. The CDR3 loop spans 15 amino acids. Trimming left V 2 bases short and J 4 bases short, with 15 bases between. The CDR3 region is CASSVWGSGGETQYF. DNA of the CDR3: TGTGCCAGCAGCGTTTGGGGCAGCGGTGGAGAGACCCAGTACTTC.

The CDR3 sequence: CASSISSDSYNEQFF. The CDR3 nucleotides read TGTGCCAGTAGTATTTCTAGCGACTCCTACAATGAGCAGTTCTTC. J is TRBJ2-1 and V is TRBV19; D might be TRBD2 (6 bases). Germline CDR1 reads LNHDA; CDR2 reads SQIVND (reference sequence). The CDR3 is 15 amino acids. With 3 bases removed from V and 0 bases from J, the gap between germline ends came to 9 bases.

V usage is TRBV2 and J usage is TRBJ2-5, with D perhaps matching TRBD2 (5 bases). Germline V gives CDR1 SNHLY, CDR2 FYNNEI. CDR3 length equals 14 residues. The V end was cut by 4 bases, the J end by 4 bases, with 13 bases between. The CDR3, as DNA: TGTGCCAGCAGTGGGACTGGGTCCGGAGAGACCCAGTACTTC. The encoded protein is CASSGTGSGETQYF.

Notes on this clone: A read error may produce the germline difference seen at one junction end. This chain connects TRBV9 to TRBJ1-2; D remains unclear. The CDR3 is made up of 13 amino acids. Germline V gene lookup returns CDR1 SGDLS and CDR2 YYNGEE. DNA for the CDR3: TGTGCCAGCAGCACAAAAATGGGCTATGGCCACACCTTC. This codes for CASSTKMGYGHTF.

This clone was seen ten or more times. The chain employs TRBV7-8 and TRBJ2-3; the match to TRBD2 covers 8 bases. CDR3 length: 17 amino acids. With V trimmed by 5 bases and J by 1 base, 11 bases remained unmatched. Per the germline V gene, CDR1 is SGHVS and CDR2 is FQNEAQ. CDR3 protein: CASSRASVAGRTDTQYF. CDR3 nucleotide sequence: TGTGCCAGCAGCCGGGCGTCGGTAGCGGGGCGCACAGATACGCAGTATTTT.